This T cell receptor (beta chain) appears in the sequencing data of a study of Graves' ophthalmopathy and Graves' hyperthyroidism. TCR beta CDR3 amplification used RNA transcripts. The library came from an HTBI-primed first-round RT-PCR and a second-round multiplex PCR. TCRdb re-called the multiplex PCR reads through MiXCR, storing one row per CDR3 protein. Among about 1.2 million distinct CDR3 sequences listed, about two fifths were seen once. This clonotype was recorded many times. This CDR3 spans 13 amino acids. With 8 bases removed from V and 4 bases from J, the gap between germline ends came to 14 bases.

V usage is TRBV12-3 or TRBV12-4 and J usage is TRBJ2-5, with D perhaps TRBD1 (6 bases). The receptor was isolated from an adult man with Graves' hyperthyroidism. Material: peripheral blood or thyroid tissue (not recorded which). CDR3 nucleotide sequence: TGTGCCAGCGTACAGGGATGGGGAGAGACCCAGTACTTC. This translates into CASVQGWGETQYF.